This T cell receptor beta chain came from a study of identical twins. Germline V gene data show CDR1 as ENHRY and CDR2 as SYGVKD. This CDR3 comprises 14 residues. The V end lost 10 bases, the J end lost 6 bases, and 19 bases lay between the germline ends. TCRdb redid the calling of the 5' RACE reads with MiXCR, one entry per CDR3 protein. The data show 700,000 to 950,000 distinct CDR3 sequences, 9% to 15% seen once. This clonotype was counted many times. This sample was also put to use in a study of yellow fever vaccine responses in identical twins.

The material sequenced was PBMCs. The chain carries TRBV10-3 and TRBJ2-1; tentative D call: TRBD2 (7 bases). The receptor was isolated from a woman between 18 and 29 years old in good health. CDR3: CATRGAGDGNEQFF. In DNA, the CDR3 is TGTGCCACACGGGGGGCAGGGGATGGCAATGAGCAGTTCTTC.